This T cell receptor (beta chain) derives from a study of T cell repertoires in aging, cancer and after chemotherapy. Turning to the study itself: Donors were grouped into six age bands spanning 30 or younger through 70 or older. Broader study findings: In hematological cancer patients, infiltrated lymphoid organs may have impaired thymic emigration or peripheral T cell expansion. Age-matched healthy donors had significantly more diverse, less clonal blood TCR repertoires than untreated cancer patients. Loss of evenness, beyond lost richness, contributed to age-related TCR diversity decline in cancer patients.

A mixed TRB-A/B primer pool amplified rearranged TRB by multiplex touch-down PCR. TCRdb redid the calling of the multiplex PCR reads with MiXCR, one entry per CDR3 protein. The repertoire holds roughly 4,200 distinct CDR3 sequences, about a quarter seen once, with 33% in the top ten. As for this clonotype: What it recognizes is unknown. The junction departs from the called germline gene at one end, perhaps through a read error.

CDR1 is MNHNS, CDR2 SASEGT, per germline. The CDR3 runs 14 residues. The template was genomic DNA from peripheral blood, not RNA. This clonotype was obtained from a human donor with a blood cancer. The sequencing sample was made of blood. The rearrangement links TRBV6-1 to TRBJ1-6, with D uncertain. Written as DNA, the CDR3 is TGTGCCAGCAGTGGGCGCAGCCTGAATTCACACCTCCACTTT. Translating it yields CASSGRSLNSHLHF.